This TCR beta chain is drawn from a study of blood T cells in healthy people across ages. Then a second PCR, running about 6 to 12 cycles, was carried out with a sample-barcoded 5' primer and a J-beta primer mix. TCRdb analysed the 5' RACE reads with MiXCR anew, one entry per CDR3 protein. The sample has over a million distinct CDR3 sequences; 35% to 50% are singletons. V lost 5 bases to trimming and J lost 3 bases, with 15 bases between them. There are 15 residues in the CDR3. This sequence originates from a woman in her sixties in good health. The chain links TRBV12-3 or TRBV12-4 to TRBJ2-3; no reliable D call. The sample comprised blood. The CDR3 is CASSPGAGRTDTQYF. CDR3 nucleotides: TGTGCCAGCAGTCCAGGCGCAGGCAGGACAGATACGCAGTATTTT.